This passage covers 20 T cell receptor beta chains from one sample sequenced in a study of metastatic and nonmetastatic thyroid tumors (dated by TCRdb to 2018 to 2020). The library came from PCR. Instrument used: Illumina HiSeq 4000. TCRdb ran its own pipeline on the public reads, namely fastp trimming at Q25 and MiXCR clone calling, and kept in-frame beta chains. The sample table shows tens of thousands of clones, and just over 35% are seen once. Approximately 29% of the sample is held by the ten biggest clonotypes. Before undergoing thyroid surgery, none of the patients had been given any kind of treatment. Sequencing was performed on tumor tissue. These receptors all stem from a female donor with papillary thyroid cancer or a benign thyroid nodule (not recorded which). Some clones in this sample may be carry-over from other donors' samples.

The chain has TRBV30 and TRBJ2-3; D is uncertain. Trimming pared 1 base from V and 0 bases from J, leaving 11 bases between. The CDR3 runs 15 residues. Germline values: CDR1 GTSNPN, CDR2 SVGIG (reference sequence). CDR3 amino acids: CAWSESPASTDTQYF. CDR3 nucleotides: TGTGCCTGGAGTGAATCCCCCGCCAGCACAGATACGCAGTATTTT. Looking up the rest from reference TRBV30 and TRBJ2-3 gives the full variable domain: SQTIHQWPATLVQPVGSPLSLECTVEGTSNPNLYWYRQAAGRGLQLLFYSVGIGQISSEVPQNLSASRPQDRQFILSSKKLLLSDSGFYLCAWSESPASTDTQYFGPGTRLTVL.

V usage is TRBV5-1 and J usage is TRBJ2-7, with unresolved D. The CDR3 runs to 14 residues. Germline V gene data show CDR1 as SGHRS and CDR2 as YFSETQ. The ends were cut back, 0 bases at V and 6 bases at J, with 13 bases in the middle. CDR3 region: CASSLDSGPLEQYF. In DNA form, the CDR3 reads TGCGCCAGCAGCTTGGATTCGGGTCCCCTCGAGCAGTACTTC.

This clone was seen a handful of times. V gene TRBV24-1 combines with J gene TRBJ2-1, with 14 bases lining up with TRBD2. Germline CDR1 KGHDR, CDR2 SFDVKD. This CDR3 is built from 15 residues. Germline trimming cut 4 bases from V and 7 bases from J; bases unmatched to any gene: 2. The CDR3, as DNA: TGTGCCACCAGTGAGGGGACTAGCGGGAGAAATGAGCAGTTCTTC. It is translated as CATSEGTSGRNEQFF.

This clone was seen a handful of times. This chain connects TRBV27 to TRBJ1-2, with a possible D match to TRBD1 (5 bases). V shed 3 bases and J shed 5 bases, with 10 bases lying between them. Germline assignment: CDR1 MNHEY and CDR2 SMNVEV (reference sequence). The CDR3 is made up of 13 amino acids. CDR3 residues: CASSLRDGYGYTF. In nucleotides, the CDR3 is TGTGCCAGCAGTTTGCGGGACGGGTATGGCTACACCTTC.

This clone was seen at least ten times. The chain joins TRBV12-3 or TRBV12-4 to TRBJ2-2, with 8 bases matching TRBD2. This CDR3 comprises 13 residues. The trim removed 5 bases at V and 7 bases at J, leaving 3 bases unmatched. The CDR3 nucleotides read TGTGCCAGCAGTCGGACTAGCCACGGGGAGCTGTTTTTT. It is translated as CASSRTSHGELFF.

The sample holds a few counts of this clone. This chain connects TRBV12-3 or TRBV12-4 to TRBJ2-7; TRBD2 agrees at 12 bases. The CDR3 covers 14 residues. J was trimmed by 6 bases and V by 5 bases; bases with no gene match: 5. For the CDR3, the DNA is TGTGCCAGCAGTCCTAGCGGGAGGGCCTCCGAGCAGTACTTC. Protein product: CASSPSGRASEQYF.

This clone was seen a single time. The rearrangement joins TRBV7-2 to TRBJ2-7; 7 bases agree with TRBD2. Looked up from germline, CDR1 is SGHTA and CDR2 is FQGNSA. CDR3 length: 13 amino acids. V was pared by 3 bases and J by 3 bases, with 2 bases of the junction left unmatched. In nucleotides, the CDR3 is TGTGCCAGCAGCTTGCGGGACTACTACGAGCAGTACTTC. It translates to CASSLRDYYEQYF.

This sequence joins TRBV5-1 and TRBJ1-1; D is unclear. Germline lookup yields CDR1 SGHRS and CDR2 YFSETQ. This CDR3 has 13 residues. Trimming removed 1 base from V and 3 bases from J, with 7 bases in between. The CDR3 loop is CASSLRRDTEAFF. In DNA, the CDR3 is TGCGCCAGCAGCTTGCGGAGGGACACTGAAGCTTTCTTT.

For this clone: One junction end does not reproduce the germline sequence, and a read error may be involved. The chain employs TRBV6-1 and TRBJ2-3; D is perhaps TRBD2 (6 bases). This CDR3 has 13 amino acids. Germline CDR1 and CDR2: MNHNS and SASEGT. The CDR3 spells CASRGLHTDTQSF. For the CDR3, the DNA is TGTGCCAGCAGGGGACTGCACACAGATACGCAGTCTTTT.

The rearrangement links TRBV11-2 to TRBJ2-7, with 9 bases fitting TRBD2. V lost 4 bases to trimming and J lost 3 bases; unmatched junction nucleotides: 10. The CDR3 is made up of 16 amino acids. CDR1 and CDR2 (germline): SGHAT, FQNNGV. CDR3 nucleotide sequence: TGTGCCAGCAGCTACTTAGCGGGAGCGGCAGACTACGAGCAGTACTTC. Amino acid sequence: CASSYLAGAADYEQYF.

V is TRBV2 and J is TRBJ2-1; 8 bases align to TRBD1. The germline V gene encodes CDR1 SNHLY and CDR2 FYNNEI. The CDR3 contains 15 residues. Trimming removed 2 bases from V and 5 bases from J; junction bases left unmatched: 5. CDR3 protein: CASSERTGLNNEQFF. As DNA, the CDR3 is TGTGCCAGCAGTGAACGGACAGGGTTGAACAATGAGCAGTTCTTC. The full variable domain, rest sourced from reference TRBV2 and TRBJ2-1, is EPEVTQTPSHQVTQMGQEVILRCVPISNHLYFYWYRQILGQKVEFLVSFYNNEISEKSEIFDDQFSVERPDGSNFTLKIRSTKLEDSAMYFCASSERTGLNNEQFFGPGTRLTVL.

The rearrangement joins TRBV5-1 to TRBJ1-6, with 10 bases lining up with TRBD1. The CDR3 extends over 15 amino acids. The junction had 5 bases not matched to a gene; V was cut back by 4 bases and J by 7 bases. Germline lookup yields CDR1 SGHRS and CDR2 YFSETQ. CDR3 loop: CASSTRTGGNSPLHF. The CDR3 DNA is TGCGCCAGCAGCACCCGGACAGGGGGGAATTCACCCCTCCACTTT.

The chain joins TRBV28 to TRBJ2-3; D is uncertain. Germline V gives CDR1 MDHEN, CDR2 SYDVKM. The CDR3 is 12 residues long. Trimming cost V 7 bases and J 4 bases, with 9 bases left between them. This chain's CDR3 is CASTMTADTQYF. The CDR3 DNA is TGTGCCAGCACCATGACGGCAGATACGCAGTATTTT.

This chain connects TRBV9 to TRBJ2-7; 8 nucleotides agree with TRBD2. The CDR3 is 16 residues long. Per germline, CDR1 SGDLS and CDR2 YYNGEE. V shed 4 bases, J shed 4 bases, and the junction held 13 bases outside the gene matches. CDR3 sequence: CASSLRGSGGSYEQYF. DNA of the CDR3: TGTGCCAGCAGCCTGCGAGGGAGCGGGGGTTCTTACGAGCAGTACTTC.

The V call is TRBV6-1, the J call TRBJ2-7; 9 nucleotides match TRBD1. V lost 3 bases to trimming and J lost 2 bases; unmatched junction nucleotides: 5. The CDR3 runs 15 residues. Germline values: CDR1 MNHNS, CDR2 SASEGT. The CDR3 DNA follows: TGTGCCAGCAGTGAGCCGGGACAGGGAACCTACGAGCAGTACTTC. It is translated as CASSEPGQGTYEQYF.

This clone was observed a few times. The chain employs TRBV6-2 or TRBV6-3 and TRBJ2-7; TRBD1 matches 7 bases. V was pared by 7 bases and J by 2 bases, with 11 bases of the junction left unmatched. From germline, CDR1 is MNHEY and CDR2 SVGEGT. This CDR3 comprises 15 residues. CDR3 loop: CASTPRGRGTYEQYF. In nucleotides, the CDR3 is TGTGCCAGCACCCCCCGGGGCAGGGGGACCTACGAGCAGTACTTC.

A few counts support this clone. The V and J genes are TRBV7-6 and TRBJ2-1, with D possibly matching TRBD2 (5 bases). The CDR3 loop spans 16 amino acids. V dropped 1 base and J dropped 7 bases, with 17 bases sitting between them. The germline CDR1 and CDR2 sequences are SGHVS and FNYEAQ. CDR3 amino acids: CASSLDKDLEGNEQFF. CDR3 DNA sequence: TGTGCCAGCAGCTTAGACAAGGACTTAGAAGGAAATGAGCAGTTCTTC. Together with reference TRBV7-6 and TRBJ2-1, the CDR3 gives the full variable domain: GAGVSQSPRYKVTKRGQDVALRCDPISGHVSLYWYRQALGQGPEFLTYFNYEAQQDKSGLPNDRFSAERPEGSISTLTIQRTEQRDSAMYRCASSLDKDLEGNEQFFGPGTRLTVL.

The chain links TRBV27 to TRBJ2-7, with 10 bases lining up with TRBD1. V trimming: 4 bases; J trimming: 2 bases; junction bases outside the gene matches: 8. This CDR3 contains 16 residues. Germline V CDR1 and CDR2: MNHEY, SMNVEV (reference sequence). The CDR3 sequence: CASSSAGQGIPYEQYF. The CDR3 nucleotides are TGTGCCAGCAGTTCTGCGGGACAGGGGATTCCCTACGAGCAGTACTTC.

The rearrangement joins TRBV28 to TRBJ1-2; D gene ambiguous. V lost 2 bases and J lost 1, with 5 bases in between. Germline CDR1 is MDHEN and CDR2 is SYDVKM. This CDR3 spans 13 amino acids. CDR3 sequence (DNA): TGTGCCAGCAGTTTAGCGTTTAACTATGGCTACACCTTC. It encodes CASSLAFNYGYTF.

The rearrangement joins TRBV5-1 to TRBJ2-2; possible D gene TRBD1, 5 bases. The CDR3 contains 15 residues. Germline loops: CDR1 SGHRS, CDR2 YFSETQ. Trimming took off 2 bases at V and 6 bases at J, with 14 bases between the two ends. The CDR3 spells CASSFYGHYAGELFF. DNA for the CDR3: TGCGCCAGCAGCTTCTACGGACATTACGCCGGGGAGCTGTTTTTT.